The 24 T cell receptor beta chains reported below all come from one sample, sequenced in a study of shared clonotypes between healthy human individuals. Some clones are missing from TCRdb's copy, which holds only in-frame ones; the method was immunoSEQ multiplex PCR. The table lists 2 million to 3 million clones, approximately 93% of them singletons. The sample taken for sequencing was naive CD4+ T cells from PBMCs. The subset: CD45RA+ positively selected. All receptors derive from a man younger than 30 in good health. Some clones in this sample may be carry-over from other donors' samples.

The chain links TRBV6-6 to TRBJ2-7, with 8 bases aligning to TRBD2. CDR3 size: 14 residues. Germline assignment: CDR1 MNHNY and CDR2 SVGAGI (reference sequence). With 3 bases clipped from V and 3 bases from J, the junction kept 4 bases outside the gene matches. The CDR3 coding sequence is TGTGCCAGCAGTTATAAGAGCGGGGGCTACGAGCAGTACTTC. Translating it yields CASSYKSGGYEQYF.

The rearrangement uses TRBV28 and TRBJ2-7; D possibly matches TRBD1 or TRBD2 (5 bases each). Trimming removed 6 bases from V and 2 bases from J, with 20 bases in between. This CDR3 is 16 amino acids long. CDR1 and CDR2 (germline): MDHEN, SYDVKM. CDR3 in amino acids: CASSATPGTRTYEQYF. The CDR3 DNA reads as TGTGCCAGCAGCGCTACCCCCGGGACGCGAACCTACGAGCAGTACTTC. Looking up the rest from reference TRBV28 and TRBJ2-7 gives the full variable domain: DVKVTQSSRYLVKRTGEKVFLECVQDMDHENMFWYRQDPGLGLRLIYFSYDVKMKEKGDIPEGYSVSREKKERFSLILESASTNQTSMYLCASSATPGTRTYEQYFGPGTRLTVT.

J is TRBJ2-1 and V is TRBV28, with D hard to call. Trimming removed 6 bases at V and 0 bases at J, with 12 bases between. Germline values: CDR1 MDHEN, CDR2 SYDVKM. The CDR3 loop spans 15 amino acids. CDR3 in amino acids: CASRRNTNSYNEQFF. The CDR3 region has the DNA TGTGCCAGCAGAAGGAACACTAACTCCTACAATGAGCAGTTCTTC.

V usage is TRBV6-5 and J usage is TRBJ2-1; 7 nucleotides match TRBD2. From germline, CDR1 is MNHEY and CDR2 SVGAGI. The CDR3 runs 15 residues. J was trimmed by 5 bases and V by 6 bases; bases with no gene match: 10. CDR3 sequence (DNA): TGTGCCAGCAGGCTTGGATACGGGGGGAACAATGAGCAGTTCTTC. Amino acids: CASRLGYGGNNEQFF.

The chain has TRBV5-1 and TRBJ2-3, with 12 bases identical to TRBD2. J lost 1 base, V lost 3 bases, and 0 bases had no gene match. The CDR3 has 15 residues. The germline V gene has CDR1 SGHRS and CDR2 YFSETQ. The CDR3 DNA sequence: TGCGCCAGCAGCTGGACTAGCGGGGGCACAGATACGCAGTATTTT. This gives the protein CASSWTSGGTDTQYF.

The chain links TRBV6-5 to TRBJ2-7; D uncertain. From germline, CDR1 is MNHEY and CDR2 SVGAGI. CDR3 length: 15 residues. The germline V and J ends were trimmed by 3 bases and 0 bases, with 12 bases remaining between them. The CDR3 DNA follows: TGTGCCAGCAGTTATATTGGACCCAGCTCCTACGAGCAGTACTTC. It specifies CASSYIGPSSYEQYF.

The chain is built from TRBV7-9 and TRBJ1-3; 9 positions match TRBD1. The V gene end was trimmed by 5 bases and the J gene end by 0 bases; junction bases not matched to a gene: 5. Germline V lookup: CDR1 SEHNR, CDR2 FQNEAQ (reference sequence). CDR3 length: 16 amino acids. CDR3 sequence (DNA): TGTGCCAGCAGCCGACAGACAGGGGGCTCTGGAAACACCATATATTTT. It is translated as CASSRQTGGSGNTIYF.

The V and J genes are TRBV20-1 and TRBJ1-5, with D uncertain. The CDR3 has 11 residues. Germline V lookup: CDR1 DFQATT, CDR2 SNEGSKA (reference sequence). V shed 3 bases and J shed 3 bases, with 3 bases lying between them. The CDR3 DNA reads as TGCAGTGCTAGCGACAATCAGCCCCAGCATTTT. It translates to CSASDNQPQHF.

The V gene is TRBV19, the J gene TRBJ2-7; the match to TRBD1 covers 8 bases. The junction had 5 bases not matched to a gene; V was cut back by 5 bases and J by 5 bases. The CDR3 is 13 amino acids. From germline, CDR1 is LNHDA and CDR2 SQIVND (reference sequence). This CDR3 is CASSDRQGNEQYF. In nucleotides, the CDR3 is TGTGCCAGTAGTGACAGACAGGGGAACGAGCAGTACTTC.

The J gene is TRBJ1-4, the V gene TRBV9, with 10 bases identical to TRBD1. The V and J ends lost 4 bases and 7 bases, in that order; junction bases with no gene match: 7. CDR1 SGDLS and CDR2 YYNGEE come from the germline V gene. The length of the CDR3 is 15 residues. The CDR3, as DNA: TGTGCCAGCAGCAACCGACAGGGGGCGAGTGAAAAACTGTTTTTT. Encoded protein: CASSNRQGASEKLFF.

The chain links TRBV7-9 to TRBJ2-7; TRBD2 aligns across 9 bases. V lost 5 bases and J lost 1; bases outside the gene matches: 6. Germline V gives CDR1 SEHNR, CDR2 FQNEAQ (reference sequence). The CDR3 spans 15 residues. CDR3 in DNA: TGTGCCAGCAGCCTAACTAGCGGGTTTTCCTACGAGCAGTACTTC. The encoded protein is CASSLTSGFSYEQYF.

This rearrangement joins TRBV13 to TRBJ2-2; possibly TRBD2 for D (5 bases). V was trimmed by 2 bases and J by 5 bases, leaving 9 bases between them. Germline loops: CDR1 PRHDT, CDR2 FYEKMQ (reference sequence). This CDR3 is 14 amino acids long. The CDR3 DNA follows: TGTGCCAGCAGCTTACTAAGAGGGACCGGGGAGCTGTTTTTT. Protein sequence: CASSLLRGTGELFF.

DNA of the CDR3: TGCGCCAGCAGCCAAGATCCGGGGGAGAGTGGCTACACCTTC. This codes for CASSQDPGESGYTF. V is TRBV4-1 and J is TRBJ1-2; D is possibly TRBD1 (5 bases). Trimming took off 0 bases at V and 7 bases at J, with 12 bases between the two ends. This CDR3 is 14 amino acids long. Germline V CDR1 and CDR2: MGHRA, YSYEKL.

This chain uses TRBV13 with TRBJ2-1; no definite D call. From germline, CDR1 is PRHDT and CDR2 FYEKMQ (reference sequence). Trimming removed 6 bases at V and 0 bases at J, with 9 bases between. The length of the CDR3 is 14 residues. The CDR3 region has the DNA TGTGCCAGCAGGGTCGGAAGCTCCTACAATGAGCAGTTCTTC. As protein: CASRVGSSYNEQFF.

The chain employs TRBV5-1 and TRBJ2-2; D is ambiguous. CDR3 length equals 12 residues. Germline lookup yields CDR1 SGHRS and CDR2 YFSETQ. V was clipped by 4 bases and J by 3 bases, with 4 bases between them. The CDR3 DNA reads TGCGCCAGCAGCCCCGACACCGGGGAGCTGTTTTTT. Amino acid sequence: CASSPDTGELFF.

To note about this clone: The same CDR3 also results from other DNA sequences found in this sample. The chain uses TRBV20-1 and TRBJ2-7; D is uncertain. The CDR3 extends over 10 amino acids. Deletions cut 1 base from V and 2 bases from J, with 0 bases between. Looked up from germline, CDR1 is DFQATT and CDR2 is SNEGSKA (reference sequence). The CDR3 DNA is TGCAGTGCTAGAGCCTACGAGCAGTACTTC. It specifies CSARAYEQYF.

A single count supports this clone. This chain uses TRBV5-1 with TRBJ2-3; 7 bases agree with TRBD1. Germline-derived CDR1 and CDR2 are SGHRS and YFSETQ. The length of the CDR3 is 17 residues. J was trimmed by 1 base and V by 3 bases; bases with no gene match: 11. The CDR3 spells CASSSRARGQGTDTQYF. Written as DNA, the CDR3 is TGCGCCAGCAGCTCCAGAGCAAGGGGGCAAGGCACAGATACGCAGTATTTT.

The gene calls are TRBV5-1 and TRBJ2-5; D perhaps matches TRBD2 (5 bases). The CDR3 spans 14 residues. The germline V and J ends were trimmed by 4 bases and 1 base, with 11 bases remaining between them. Germline values: CDR1 SGHRS, CDR2 YFSETQ. The CDR3 spells CASSPGLFQETQYF. The CDR3 DNA reads TGCGCCAGCAGCCCCGGACTGTTCCAAGAGACCCAGTACTTC. Using reference TRBV5-1 and TRBJ2-5 for the parts outside the CDR3, the full variable domain is KAGVTQTPRYLIKTRGQQVTLSCSPISGHRSVSWYQQTPGQGLQFLFEYFSETQRNKGNFPGRFSGRQFSNSRSEMNVSTLELGDSALYLCASSPGLFQETQYFGPGTRLLVL.

The rearrangement links TRBV28 to TRBJ1-1, with D hard to call. The length of the CDR3 is 19 residues. Germline V CDR1 and CDR2: MDHEN, SYDVKM. Trimming removed 3 bases at V and 1 base at J, with 24 bases between. The CDR3 here is CASSFQNRRASGGNTEAFF. CDR3 coding DNA: TGTGCCAGCAGTTTTCAAAACAGAAGGGCCAGCGGCGGGAACACTGAAGCTTTCTTT.

J is TRBJ1-2 and V is TRBV30, with 9 bases fitting TRBD1. Per the germline V gene, CDR1 is GTSNPN and CDR2 is SVGIG (reference sequence). J gave up 5 bases and V 4 bases, and 11 bases lay outside the gene matches. The CDR3 runs to 15 residues. Here the CDR3 reads CAWTHAGTGRYGYTF. The CDR3 bases are TGTGCCTGGACTCACGCCGGGACAGGGCGGTATGGCTACACCTTC.

This clone was detected a few times. Other DNA sequences from this sample encode an identical CDR3 as well. The chain combines TRBV7-3 with TRBJ1-1; perhaps TRBD1 as D (6 bases). CDR3 length: 13 residues. Trimming took 3 bases from V and 1 from J, leaving 6 bases between them. Germline-derived CDR1 and CDR2 are SGHTA and FQGTGA. This chain's CDR3 is CASSLDRNTEAFF. CDR3 in DNA: TGTGCCAGCAGCTTGGACAGGAACACTGAAGCTTTCTTT.

A note on this clone: Other DNA sequences within the sample encode an identical CDR3. The gene calls are TRBV29-1 and TRBJ2-7; 7 bases are shared with TRBD1. With 4 bases clipped from V and 2 bases from J, the junction kept 8 bases outside the gene matches. CDR1 SQVTM and CDR2 ANQGSEA come from the germline V gene. This CDR3 is 14 amino acids long. CDR3 DNA: TGCAGCGTTGGCCCTCGGACAGGAGCCTACGAGCAGTACTTC. Its protein is CSVGPRTGAYEQYF.

This clone was seen just once. The chain recombines TRBV14 with TRBJ2-2; no clear D. CDR1 and CDR2 (germline): SGHDN, FVKESK. Trimming removed 8 bases from V and 8 bases from J, with 6 bases in between. The CDR3 is 10 residues long. The CDR3 region has the DNA TGTGCCAGCGATCCGGGGGAGCTGTTTTTT. Amino acid sequence: CASDPGELFF.

V gene TRBV6-6 combines with J gene TRBJ1-1; TRBD1 matches 7 bases. This CDR3 region has 16 residues. Germline CDR1 and CDR2: MNHNY and SVGAGI (reference sequence). V trimming: 7 bases; J trimming: 6 bases; junction bases outside the gene matches: 17. The CDR3 DNA is TGTGCCAGCACTCACGGACAGGTAAAGAGAGCGGCTGAAGCTTTCTTT. Translation gives CASTHGQVKRAAEAFF.